Below, 18 T cell receptor beta chains from the same sample are listed, as sequenced in a study of blood T cells in healthy people across ages. With a J-beta primer mix and a sample-barcoded 5' primer, a second PCR ran about 7 to 12 cycles. TCRdb re-derived calls from the 5' RACE reads in MiXCR, one entry per CDR3 protein. The sample lists about 1.4 million distinct CDR3 sequences, roughly 64% occurring once. Sequencing was carried out using blood. All receptors come from a man younger than 35 in good health.

The J gene is TRBJ2-4, the V gene TRBV20-1; 8 nucleotides match TRBD2. The CDR3 extends over 16 amino acids. V was clipped by 5 bases and J by 0 bases; unmatched bases: 9. CDR1 and CDR2 (germline): DFQATT, SNEGSKA (reference sequence). The CDR3 spells CSALRSSGLAKNIQYF. CDR3 sequence (DNA): TGCAGTGCTCTCCGATCTAGCGGGCTAGCCAAAAACATTCAGTACTTC.

This clonotype was picked up a small number of times. The rearrangement links TRBV20-1 to TRBJ1-2; D is undetermined. Germline-derived CDR1 and CDR2 are DFQATT and SNEGSKA (reference sequence). The CDR3 is 15 amino acids. V was clipped by 4 bases and J by 3 bases, with 18 bases between them. CDR3 sequence reads: CSANPQRVRDYGYTF. The DNA for the CDR3 is TGCAGTGCTAACCCACAGCGGGTCCGGGACTATGGCTACACCTTC.

V and J are TRBV14 and TRBJ1-2; D is possibly TRBD1 (5 bases). The CDR3 contains 15 residues. Trimming stripped 2 bases from V and 4 bases from J, with 14 bases between. CDR1 is SGHDN and CDR2 is FVKESK in the germline V gene. In nucleotides, the CDR3 is TGTGCCAGCAGCCAAACAGGCCCATCAAGCTATGGCTACACCTTC. This translates into CASSQTGPSSYGYTF.

The genes are TRBV4-1 and TRBJ1-2; D uncertain. Germline values: CDR1 MGHRA, CDR2 YSYEKL. The CDR3 length is 17 residues. V gave up 1 base and J gave up 4 bases, with 19 bases separating them. DNA for the CDR3: TGCGCCAGCAGCCAAGTCCAAAACATGGTCGGATCCTATGGCTACACCTTC. This translates into CASSQVQNMVGSYGYTF.

This chain links TRBV7-9 with TRBJ1-5; a weak D match, TRBD1 (6 bases). The CDR3 length is 16 residues. V lost 0 bases and J lost 4, with 13 bases in between. Looked up from germline, CDR1 is SEHNR and CDR2 is FQNEAQ (reference sequence). CDR3: CASSLASRDINQPQHF. The CDR3 bases are TGTGCCAGCAGCTTAGCCTCCAGGGACATTAATCAGCCCCAGCATTTT.

This sequence joins TRBV24-1 and TRBJ2-3; D is possibly TRBD2 (6 bases). With 3 bases removed from V and 2 bases from J, the gap between germline ends came to 14 bases. Per germline, CDR1 KGHDR and CDR2 SFDVKD. This CDR3 is built from 16 residues. CDR3 residues: CATSDPGWGVTDTQYF. CDR3 bases: TGTGCCACCAGTGATCCTGGCTGGGGGGTCACAGATACGCAGTATTTT.

A single count supports this clonotype. The chain couples TRBV28 to TRBJ2-7, with a weak D call TRBD1 (5 bases). From germline, CDR1 is MDHEN and CDR2 SYDVKM. CDR3 size: 14 residues. V lost 7 bases to trimming and J lost 0 bases, with 13 bases between them. CDR3 amino acids: CASTDSGHSYEQYF. The CDR3 DNA follows: TGTGCCAGCACCGACTCTGGACACTCCTACGAGCAGTACTTC.

The chain carries TRBV7-6 and TRBJ2-7; TRBD2 is a possible D gene (6 bases). The better agreement between TRBJ2-5 and the DNA end casts doubt on the J call. CDR3 length: 16 amino acids. Germline assignment: CDR1 SGHVS and CDR2 FNYEAQ. CDR3 nucleotide sequence: TGTGCCAGCAGCCTCCTCCTTCCGGGGGAAGGAGAGACCCAGTACTTC. Translated, it gives CASSLLLPGEGETQYF.

The V gene is TRBV7-2, the J gene TRBJ2-7; the match to TRBD2 covers 10 bases. Germline loops: CDR1 SGHTA, CDR2 FQGNSA. With 4 bases clipped from V and 6 bases from J, the junction kept 9 bases outside the gene matches. This CDR3 is 15 amino acids long. In DNA, the CDR3 is TGTGCCAGCAGCTCCGGGACTAGCGCCCGTGGCGAGCAGTACTTC. It translates to CASSSGTSARGEQYF.

The CDR3 sequence: CSVVFRLGPIQETQYF. Written as DNA, the CDR3 is TGCAGCGTTGTGTTCCGTTTAGGCCCCATCCAAGAGACCCAGTACTTC. The chain recombines TRBV29-1 with TRBJ2-5; no reliable D call. CDR1 is SQVTM and CDR2 is ANQGSEA in the germline V gene. Trimming removed 4 bases at V and 1 base at J, with 19 bases between. The CDR3 contains 16 residues. Looking up the rest from reference TRBV29-1 and TRBJ2-5 gives the full variable domain: SAVISQKPSRDICQRGTSLTIQCQVDSQVTMMFWYRQQPGQSLTLIATANQGSEATYESGFVIDKFPISRPNLTFSTLTVSNMSPEDSSIYLCSVVFRLGPIQETQYFGPGTRLLVL.

The gene calls are TRBV4-3 and TRBJ2-4; possibly TRBD1 for D (6 bases). The DNA end favors TRBJ2-5, so the J call may be wrong. CDR1 and CDR2 (germline): LGHNA, YSLEER. The length of the CDR3 is 15 residues. The CDR3 bases are TGCGCCAGCAGCCAAGGGGGGCAGTTCCATGAGACCCAGTACTTC. This translates into CASSQGGQFHETQYF.

The J gene is TRBJ2-7, the V gene TRBV28; D is uncertain. CDR1 is MDHEN and CDR2 is SYDVKM in the germline V gene. CDR3 length: 15 amino acids. V gave up 5 bases and J gave up 2 bases, with 16 bases separating them. The CDR3 nucleotides are TGTGCCAGCAGTCTCCGAGGTGGAATTACCTACGAGCAGTACTTC. Translation gives CASSLRGGITYEQYF.

The J gene is TRBJ2-3, the V gene TRBV27; either TRBD1 or TRBD2 may fit D (5 bases each). Germline values: CDR1 MNHEY, CDR2 SMNVEV (reference sequence). Trimming removed 2 bases at V and 2 bases at J, with 11 bases between. The CDR3 is 15 amino acids. This CDR3 reads CASSLKGPPTDTQYF. As DNA, the CDR3 is TGTGCCAGCAGTTTAAAGGGACCACCCACAGATACGCAGTATTTT.

This sequence joins TRBV12-3 or TRBV12-4 and TRBJ2-5, with a weak D call TRBD1 (6 bases). The CDR3 contains 13 residues. V was pared by 5 bases and J by 5 bases, with 12 bases between. The CDR3 loop reads CASSATGLETQYF. For the CDR3, the DNA is TGTGCCAGCAGTGCAACAGGGCTGGAGACCCAGTACTTC.

The CDR3, as DNA: TGTGCCAGCAAGTACGGGACAGAAAAACAAGAGACCCAGTACTTC. Translated, it gives CASKYGTEKQETQYF. V gene TRBV21-1 combines with J gene TRBJ2-5; no check of the table's D call, TRBD1, against the DNA was made. TRBV21-1 is labeled a pseudogene. This CDR3 has 15 residues.

This clonotype came up many times. The V and J genes are TRBV10-3 and TRBJ2-7; tentative D call: TRBD2 (6 bases). The CDR3 has 15 residues. CDR1 is ENHRY and CDR2 is SYGVKD in the germline V gene. The germline V and J ends were trimmed by 3 bases and 8 bases, with 20 bases remaining between them. Here the CDR3 DNA reads TGTGCCATCAGTGATGGGACCAAATCGGGGGATAAGCAGTACTTC. Translated: CAISDGTKSGDKQYF.

This clonotype occurred a few times. V usage is TRBV7-8 and J usage is TRBJ2-7; TRBD2 matches 8 bases. With V trimmed by 5 bases and J by 0 bases, 9 bases remained unmatched. From germline, CDR1 is SGHVS and CDR2 FQNEAQ. The CDR3 is 16 residues long. The CDR3 DNA follows: TGTGCCAGCAGCGGGCGGACTAGCATACGCTCCTACGAGCAGTACTTC. This sequence encodes CASSGRTSIRSYEQYF.

This chain connects TRBV7-2 to TRBJ2-5; no clear D. V was pared by 3 bases and J by 11 bases, with 22 bases between. Germline-derived CDR1 and CDR2 are SGHTA and FQGNSA. The CDR3 length is 15 residues. The CDR3 loop reads CASSFLRIRYNEQYF. In DNA form, the CDR3 reads TGTGCCAGCAGCTTTCTTCGGATAAGGTACAATGAGCAGTACTTC.